Below, 25 T cell receptor beta chains from the same sample are listed, as sequenced in a study of molecular identifiers for immune sequencing clone quantification. MiXCR, applied by TCRdb to the PCR reads, yields one record per CDR3 protein. This sample carries about 97,000 distinct CDR3 sequences, 20% to 25% of them seen once, and the ten largest clones take around 0.92%. The sequenced sample consisted of naive CD8+ T cells from blood, with Jurkat cell RNA spiked in. Subset described: FACS-sorted CD8+CD4-CCR7+CD45RA+ naive T cells. The receptors stem from a human donor in good health. Some libraries in this study had Jurkat cell RNA spiked in.

A few counts support this clonotype. An end of the junction differs from the germline gene, which may be a read error. As DNA, the CDR3 is TGTGCCTGCAGTTTACCAAATTCACCCCTCCACTTT. It yields the protein CACSLPNSPLHF. The rearrangement uses TRBV27 and TRBJ1-6; D is ambiguous. CDR3 length: 12 residues. Germline values: CDR1 MNHEY, CDR2 SMNVEV (reference sequence).

Comments on this clonotype: A much larger clone is a single base away; this may be a read error. The V and J genes are TRBV5-6 and TRBJ2-1; tentatively, D is TRBD1 or TRBD2 (7 bases each). CDR3 length: 18 residues. The germline gives CDR1 SGHDT, CDR2 YYEEEE. The CDR3 DNA is TGTGCCAGCAGCTCCGCAGGGGGGGGGCCCTGGGCCTACAATGAGCTGTTCTTC. It is translated as CASSSAGGGPWAYNELFF.

This clonotype was observed at least ten times. This sequence joins TRBV4-2 and TRBJ2-7, with D uncertain. Trimming took off 0 bases at V and 3 bases at J, with 12 bases between the two ends. CDR3 length: 15 amino acids. Germline CDR1 reads LGHNA; CDR2 reads YNFKEQ. The chain's CDR3 is CASSQDRGGLYEQYF. The CDR3 nucleotides are TGTGCCAGCAGCCAAGATCGAGGCGGTCTCTACGAGCAGTACTTC.

A remark on this clonotype: A much larger clone lies one base from this, so it may be a read error. This rearrangement joins TRBV14 to TRBJ2-3; D ambiguous. This CDR3 has 15 amino acids. Germline values: CDR1 SGHDN, CDR2 FVKESK. CDR3 amino acids: CAGSQGAPSTDTQYF. Written as DNA, the CDR3 is TGTGCCGGCAGCCAAGGAGCGCCAAGCACAGATACGCAGTATTTT.

The sample holds many counts of this clonotype. The chain has TRBV6-1 and TRBJ2-3; the match to TRBD2 covers 15 bases. Germline CDR1 is MNHNS and CDR2 is SASEGT. The CDR3 totals 17 residues. V was clipped by 7 bases and J by 6 bases; unmatched bases: 11. The DNA of the CDR3 is TGTGCCAGCACCCCAGGGACTAGCGGGGGGCTGGGGGATACGCAGTATTTT. This gives the protein CASTPGTSGGLGDTQYF.

Concerning this clonotype: This may arise from a read error, as a much more abundant clone is one base away. The chain combines TRBV15 with TRBJ2-3; D gene unclear. CDR3 length: 15 amino acids. Germline lookup yields CDR1 LNHNV and CDR2 YYDKDF (reference sequence). The CDR3 spells CAPSRDSSRTDTQYF. The CDR3 bases are TGTGCCCCCAGCAGAGATTCTTCCAGGACAGATACGCAGTATTTT. The variable domain in full, with the rest retrieved from reference TRBV15 and TRBJ2-3, is DAMVIQNPRYQVTQFGKPVTLSCSQTLNHNVMYWYQQKSSQAPKLLFHYYDKDFNNEADTPDNFQSRRPNTSFCFLDIRSPGLGDTAMYLCAPSRDSSRTDTQYFGPGTRLTVL.

The chain joins TRBV30 to TRBJ1-2; TRBD1 aligns across 7 bases. CDR1 is GTSNPN and CDR2 is SVGIG in the germline V gene (reference sequence). The CDR3 consists of 13 residues. The V segment lost 4 bases and the J segment 5 bases; nucleotides outside the gene matches: 7. CDR3 nucleotides: TGTGCCTGGATCACCGGGACAGCGTATGGCTACACCTTC. Residues: CAWITGTAYGYTF.

This clonotype was recorded at least ten times. The V and J genes are TRBV4-2 and TRBJ2-1; 12 nucleotides agree with TRBD2. The V and J ends lost 0 bases and 8 bases, in that order; junction bases with no gene match: 5. The CDR3 runs to 16 residues. The V gene's germline CDR1 is LGHNA and CDR2 YNFKEQ. The CDR3 nucleotides read TGTGCCAGCAGCCAAGACCCTAGCGGGAGGGCCGATGAGCAGTTCTTC. Translation: CASSQDPSGRADEQFF.

Worth noting for this clonotype: Likely a read error: the CDR3 ends without its conserved phenylalanine or tryptophan. The chain combines TRBV20-1 with TRBJ2-1; TRBD2 agrees at 9 bases. There are 17 residues in the CDR3. The junction had 6 bases not matched to a gene; V was cut back by 0 bases and J by 0 bases. Germline CDR1 DFQATT, CDR2 SNEGSKA (reference sequence). CDR3 DNA sequence: TGCAGTGCTAGAGATAACCTAGCGGGAAGCTCCTACAATGAGCAGTTCATC. It translates to CSARDNLAGSSYNEQFI.

This clonotype was picked up many times. The chain carries TRBV5-1 and TRBJ2-3; no clear D gene. The ends were cut back, 0 bases at V and 4 bases at J, with 9 bases in the middle. The CDR3 has 14 residues. Per the germline V gene, CDR1 is SGHRS and CDR2 is YFSETQ. CDR3: CASSLDFHADTQYF. In DNA form, the CDR3 reads TGCGCCAGCAGCTTGGATTTTCATGCAGATACGCAGTATTTT.

The chain recombines TRBV6-2 or TRBV6-3 with TRBJ1-1; no clear D gene. Germline CDR1 and CDR2: MNHEY and SVGEGT. There are 14 residues in the CDR3. V was cut by 0 bases and J by 4 bases, with 9 bases left in between. The CDR3 reads CASSYSGRTTEAFF. The CDR3 coding sequence is TGTGCCAGCAGTTACTCGGGCAGGACCACTGAAGCTTTCTTT.

The chain has TRBV6-2 or TRBV6-3 and TRBJ2-7; D remains unclear. Germline lookup yields CDR1 MNHEY and CDR2 SVGEGT. The V end lost 7 bases, the J end lost 5 bases, and 21 bases lay between the germline ends. The CDR3 has 15 residues. Written as DNA, the CDR3 is TGTGCCAGCACCCTAAGGCGTCTCGATGCCCACGAGCAGTACTTC. It specifies CASTLRRLDAHEQYF.

This clonotype came up many times. The rearrangement joins TRBV12-3 or TRBV12-4 to TRBJ2-5, with a possible D match to TRBD1 (5 bases). V was trimmed by 3 bases and J by 4 bases, leaving 15 bases between them. CDR3 size: 15 residues. CDR3 sequence (DNA): TGTGCCAGCAGTTTGGGGCACTATACGAGAGAGACCCAGTACTTC. Protein product: CASSLGHYTRETQYF.

Details on this clonotype: A clone one base away is much larger, so this may be a read error. The chain carries TRBV11-1 and TRBJ2-7; D is undetermined. The germline V and J ends were trimmed by 5 bases and 0 bases, with 17 bases remaining between them. From germline, CDR1 is SGHAT and CDR2 FQDESV (reference sequence). The CDR3 consists of 16 residues. Here the CDR3 reads CASSINEGRSSYEQYF. The CDR3 nucleotides are TGTGCCAGCAGCATAAATGAAGGCCGGAGCTCCTACGAGCAGTACTTC.

This clonotype was picked up many times. The V gene is TRBV10-1, the J gene TRBJ2-1; tentative D call: TRBD1 (5 bases). The CDR3 sequence is 16 residues long. CDR1 and CDR2 from the germline V gene are WNHNN and SYGVQD (reference sequence). V was trimmed by 5 bases and J by 6 bases, leaving 20 bases between them. This chain's CDR3 is CASSHHIDSASNEQFF. In DNA form, the CDR3 reads TGCGCCAGCAGTCATCACATAGACAGCGCGAGCAATGAGCAGTTCTTC.

In this sample, this clonotype turned up many times. The chain employs TRBV3-1 and TRBJ2-3; 9 bases line up with TRBD2. Germline V CDR1 and CDR2: LGHDT, YNNKEL (reference sequence). V was clipped by 0 bases and J by 6 bases; unmatched bases: 7. CDR3 length: 16 amino acids. The CDR3 spells CASSQESSGAWDTQYF. The CDR3 DNA is TGTGCCAGCAGCCAAGAATCTAGCGGGGCCTGGGATACGCAGTATTTT.

As for this clonotype: A much larger clone lies one base from this, so it may be a read error. The gene calls are TRBV6-5 and TRBJ2-5, with D possibly TRBD1 on 6 matching bases. The CDR3 runs 15 residues. Germline CDR1 and CDR2: MNHEY and SVGAGI. This CDR3 is CASSYSARGQETQHF. The CDR3 DNA is TGTGCCAGCAGTTACAGTGCCAGGGGACAAGAGACCCAGCACTTC.

This clonotype has a count of ten or more. This chain joins TRBV5-6 and TRBJ2-7; 7 bases agree with TRBD1. Germline trimming cut 0 bases from V and 0 bases from J; bases unmatched to any gene: 6. Germline-derived CDR1 and CDR2 are SGHDT and YYEEEE. The CDR3 runs to 16 residues. The CDR3 nucleotides read TGTGCCAGCAGCTTGGGGACGACAGGGCTCTCCTACGAGCAGTACTTC. Residues: CASSLGTTGLSYEQYF.

This clonotype was counted ten times or more. This chain uses TRBV7-9 with TRBJ2-2, with unresolved D. Deletions cut 6 bases from V and 9 bases from J, with 14 bases between. The germline CDR1 and CDR2 sequences are SEHNR and FQNEAQ (reference sequence). The CDR3 sequence is 13 residues long. The CDR3 region is CASRLQSGRELFF. CDR3 DNA sequence: TGTGCCAGCAGACTGCAGTCTGGCAGGGAGCTGTTTTTT. The full variable domain, in which reference TRBV7-9 and TRBJ2-2 provide the parts outside the CDR3, is DTGVSQNPRHKITKRGQNVTFRCDPISEHNRLYWYRQTLGQGPEFLTYFQNEAQLEKSRLLSDRFSAERPKGSFSTLEIQRTEQGDSAMYLCASRLQSGRELFFGEGSRLTVL.

This clonotype was recorded at least ten times. The rearrangement joins TRBV6-5 to TRBJ1-5; TRBD1 agrees at 8 bases. Germline-derived CDR1 and CDR2 are MNHEY and SVGAGI. J was trimmed by 6 bases and V by 0 bases; bases with no gene match: 1. The CDR3 runs to 14 residues. The CDR3 sequence: CASSYSGQAQPQHF. The CDR3 coding sequence is TGTGCCAGCAGTTACTCGGGACAGGCTCAGCCCCAGCATTTT.

This clonotype occurred many times. The V call is TRBV6-1, the J call TRBJ2-2; a possible D gene is TRBD1 (5 bases). CDR1 MNHNS and CDR2 SASEGT come from the germline V gene. The CDR3 runs to 17 residues. Trimming removed 3 bases from V and 0 bases from J, with 14 bases in between. For the CDR3, the DNA is TGTGCCAGCAGTGAGGTTGGGGCGTGGGCGAACACCGGGGAGCTGTTTTTT. This codes for CASSEVGAWANTGELFF.

About this clonotype: This may stem from a read error, because a much larger clone lies one nucleotide away. The rearrangement uses TRBV28 and TRBJ2-7, with D unclear. V lost 3 bases and J lost 5, with 14 bases in between. The CDR3 spans 14 residues. Germline V gives CDR1 MDHEN, CDR2 SYDVKM. Here the CDR3 reads CASSFTGHANEQYF. The CDR3 DNA sequence: TGTGCCAGCAGTTTCACGGGCCATGCGAACGAGCAGTACTTC.

This clonotype appeared many times. CDR3 region: CASSLVWGRQETQYF. In nucleotides, the CDR3 is TGTGCCAGCAGCTTAGTATGGGGCCGGCAAGAGACCCAGTACTTC. The chain carries TRBV7-2 and TRBJ2-5, with TRBD1 as a possible D gene (5 bases). Germline V lookup: CDR1 SGHTA, CDR2 FQGNSA. V was clipped by 1 base and J by 2 bases, with 11 bases between them. The CDR3 covers 15 residues.

The sample holds many counts of this clonotype. CDR3 protein: CASSSSSGVTYNEQFF. In DNA form, the CDR3 reads TGTGCCAGCAGCTCCTCTAGCGGGGTCACCTACAATGAGCAGTTCTTC. The chain couples TRBV7-9 to TRBJ2-1; 9 bases are a match to TRBD2. CDR1 is SEHNR and CDR2 is FQNEAQ in the germline V gene (reference sequence). This CDR3 comprises 16 residues. V trimming: 4 bases; J trimming: 2 bases; junction bases outside the gene matches: 6.

This clonotype has a count of ten or more. The rearrangement uses TRBV19 and TRBJ1-1; unclear D gene. The V gene's germline CDR1 is LNHDA and CDR2 SQIVND (reference sequence). V gave up 2 bases and J gave up 5 bases, with 9 bases separating them. This CDR3 is 13 amino acids long. CDR3 nucleotides: TGTGCCAGTAGTATATTGTCGGGGACTGAAGCTTTCTTT. Its translation: CASSILSGTEAFF.